The 22 T cell receptor beta chains below come from one sample, sequenced in a study of T cells after yellow fever vaccination. TCRdb passed the 5' RACE reads through MiXCR, listing each CDR3 protein once. Of some 110,000 distinct CDR3 sequences listed, around 7.7% were seen once; the top ten hold 2% to 3%. Sequencing used CD4+ T cells sorted from PBMCs, obtained 9 to 11 days after the first yellow fever vaccination. These receptors all stem from a man aged 18-30 years who received the YFV17D yellow fever vaccine.

This clonotype was seen repeatedly, ten times or more. The rearrangement links TRBV5-1 to TRBJ2-1, with TRBD2 identical over 8 bases. Unmatched junction bases numbered 3, after V lost 4 bases and J lost 0 bases. The CDR3 length is 15 residues. Germline loops: CDR1 SGHRS, CDR2 YFSETQ. The CDR3 bases are TGCGCCAGCAGCGCCGGGGGGGGCTCCTACAATGAGCAGTTCTTC. Residues: CASSAGGGSYNEQFF. Together with reference TRBV5-1 and TRBJ2-1, the CDR3 gives the full variable domain: KAGVTQTPRYLIKTRGQQVTLSCSPISGHRSVSWYQQTPGQGLQFLFEYFSETQRNKGNFPGRFSGRQFSNSRSEMNVSTLELGDSALYLCASSAGGGSYNEQFFGPGTRLTVL.

This clonotype was seen at least ten times. The chain joins TRBV5-1 to TRBJ2-1; D is unresolved. With 0 bases removed from V and 5 bases from J, the gap between germline ends came to 9 bases. CDR1 and CDR2 (germline): SGHRS, YFSETQ. The CDR3 loop spans 14 amino acids. CDR3 DNA: TGCGCCAGCAGCTTGGACGGGCGCCACAATGAGCAGTTCTTC. Translating gives CASSLDGRHNEQFF.

V and J are TRBV12-3 or TRBV12-4 and TRBJ2-3; 7 bases are a match to TRBD1. The CDR3 is made up of 16 amino acids. Trimming took 1 base from V and 0 from J; bases not matched to a gene: 4. DNA for the CDR3: TGTGCCAGCAGTTTAGACATACAGGGGAGCACAGATACGCAGTATTTT. Translated: CASSLDIQGSTDTQYF.

The sample holds many counts of this clonotype. The chain has TRBV3-1 and TRBJ2-2, with D possibly matching TRBD2 (6 bases). The germline gives CDR1 LGHDT, CDR2 YNNKEL (reference sequence). The CDR3 sequence is 15 residues long. Between the trimmed V and J ends, which lost 6 bases and 0 bases, there was a span of 11 bases. CDR3 nucleotide sequence: TGTGCCAGCAGACGATCTAGCGCGAACACCGGGGAGCTGTTTTTT. It is translated as CASRRSSANTGELFF.

This clonotype has a count of ten or more. V and J are TRBV7-2 and TRBJ2-6; D not certain. The CDR3 totals 17 residues. The germline V gene has CDR1 SGHTA and CDR2 FQGNSA. The ends were cut back, 3 bases at V and 0 bases at J, with 12 bases in the middle. The CDR3 loop reads CASSFLLPGSGANVLTF. CDR3 nucleotides: TGTGCCAGCAGCTTTCTTCTCCCGGGCTCTGGGGCCAACGTCCTGACTTTC.

This clonotype occurred a few times. The genes are TRBV5-1 and TRBJ1-2, with D uncertain. CDR3 length equals 14 residues. Germline assignment: CDR1 SGHRS and CDR2 YFSETQ. The germline V and J ends were trimmed by 0 bases and 0 bases, with 6 bases remaining between them. The CDR3 DNA reads TGCGCCAGCAGCTTGGACAGTCCTAACTATGGCTACACCTTC. Protein: CASSLDSPNYGYTF.

This clonotype was observed many times. The J gene is TRBJ2-3, the V gene TRBV7-2; the match to TRBD2 covers 10 bases. The CDR3 extends over 15 amino acids. From germline, CDR1 is SGHTA and CDR2 FQGNSA. V lost 5 bases and J lost 7; bases outside the gene matches: 9. The CDR3 region is CASSQSGGARHTQYF. The CDR3 nucleotides read TGTGCCAGCAGCCAAAGCGGGGGGGCCAGGCATACGCAGTATTTT. The complete variable domain, with remaining parts taken from reference TRBV7-2 and TRBJ2-3, reads GAGVSQSPSNKVTEKGKDVELRCDPISGHTALYWYRQSLGQGLEFLIYFQGNSAPDKSGLPSDRFSAERTGGSVSTLTIQRTQQEDSAVYLCASSQSGGARHTQYFGPGTRLTVL.

DNA for the CDR3: TGTGCCAGCTCACCAGGGACAGGGGGCGTCACCGGGGAGCTGTTTTTT. It encodes CASSPGTGGVTGELFF. This chain links TRBV18 with TRBJ2-2; TRBD1 agrees at 12 bases. Germline V gene lookup returns CDR1 KGHSH and CDR2 LQKENI. CDR3 size: 16 residues. Losses at the gene ends were 2 bases for V and 4 bases for J; bases not matched to a gene: 2.

The sample holds many counts of this clonotype. The gene calls are TRBV20-1 and TRBJ2-1, with 8 bases aligning to TRBD2. The CDR3 length is 16 residues. Germline V CDR1 and CDR2: DFQATT, SNEGSKA (reference sequence). J was trimmed by 3 bases and V by 0 bases; bases with no gene match: 7. This CDR3 is CSARDPLSGGYNEQFF. CDR3 nucleotide sequence: TGCAGTGCTAGAGATCCCCTCAGCGGGGGCTACAATGAGCAGTTCTTC.

This clonotype appeared many times. This rearrangement joins TRBV2 to TRBJ1-5; no clear D gene. The V end was cut by 7 bases, the J end by 2 bases, with 12 bases between. The CDR3 loop spans 14 amino acids. The germline CDR1 and CDR2 sequences are SNHLY and FYNNEI. The DNA of the CDR3 is TGTGCCAGCAAACTCGAGGGAGGCAATCAGCCCCAGCATTTT. Translating gives CASKLEGGNQPQHF. Based on the CDR3 plus reference TRBV2 and TRBJ1-5, the full variable domain is EPEVTQTPSHQVTQMGQEVILRCVPISNHLYFYWYRQILGQKVEFLVSFYNNEISEKSEIFDDQFSVERPDGSNFTLKIRSTKLEDSAMYFCASKLEGGNQPQHFGDGTRLSIL.

This clonotype appeared many times. V and J are TRBV7-2 and TRBJ2-5, with 11 bases lining up with TRBD2. The CDR3 is 16 amino acids. After removal of 0 bases from V and 5 bases from J, the junction contained 5 bases not matched to a gene. CDR1 and CDR2 from the germline V gene are SGHTA and FQGNSA. The CDR3 loop reads CASSLASGGAMETQYF. Here the CDR3 DNA reads TGTGCCAGCAGCTTAGCTAGCGGGGGGGCCATGGAGACCCAGTACTTC.

Many counts were recorded for this clonotype. The V call is TRBV6-1, the J call TRBJ2-1; 7 bases map to TRBD1. Germline V gene data show CDR1 as MNHNS and CDR2 as SASEGT. The J segment lost 7 bases and the V segment lost 6 bases, leaving 21 bases of the junction unmatched. This CDR3 region has 18 residues. In DNA, the CDR3 is TGTGCCAGCAGCGCCCCTTTATATGACAGGGAAAGTCGGAATGAGCAGTTCTTC. The encoded protein is CASSAPLYDRESRNEQFF.

This clonotype came up a few times. CDR3 DNA: TGTGCCAGCAGTTTATTTCTTCTGGGACTACTACTCACTTCGGCGTGTAGTGAGCAGTTCTTC. This encodes CASSLFLLGLLLTSACSEQFF. The V gene is TRBV28, the J gene TRBJ2-1; 7 bases map to TRBD2. J was trimmed by 9 bases and V by 1 base; bases with no gene match: 27. CDR3 size: 21 residues. Germline V gene lookup returns CDR1 MDHEN and CDR2 SYDVKM.

This clonotype has at least ten counts. V usage is TRBV18 and J usage is TRBJ2-1; possible D gene TRBD2, 5 bases. Germline V gene lookup returns CDR1 KGHSH and CDR2 LQKENI. There are 15 residues in the CDR3. Trimming pared 3 bases from V and 7 bases from J, leaving 16 bases between. The CDR3 is CASSPGNIEGNEQFF. The CDR3 nucleotides are TGTGCCAGCTCACCGGGGAATATCGAGGGTAATGAGCAGTTCTTC.

This clonotype occurred many times. The chain joins TRBV7-2 to TRBJ2-3; TRBD1 matches 8 bases. The CDR3 totals 15 residues. Germline trimming cut 5 bases from V and 4 bases from J; bases unmatched to any gene: 8. CDR1 SGHTA and CDR2 FQGNSA come from the germline V gene. CDR3 protein: CASSTMGQEADTQYF. The CDR3 DNA reads as TGTGCCAGCAGCACGATGGGACAGGAAGCAGATACGCAGTATTTT.

This clonotype showed up just a few times. V and J are TRBV6-5 and TRBJ2-3; a possible D gene is TRBD2 (5 bases). Germline lookup yields CDR1 MNHEY and CDR2 SVGAGI. This CDR3 spans 14 amino acids. V was pared by 6 bases and J by 6 bases, with 16 bases between. The CDR3 spells CASRYSDSGDTQYF. CDR3 bases: TGTGCCAGCAGATACAGTGACTCGGGGGATACGCAGTATTTT.

This clonotype has at least ten counts. The gene calls are TRBV6-2 or TRBV6-3 and TRBJ1-5, with 7 bases aligning to TRBD1. The CDR3 loop spans 16 amino acids. Looked up from germline, CDR1 is MNHEY and CDR2 is SVGEGT. Losses at the gene ends were 2 bases for V and 2 bases for J; bases not matched to a gene: 6. The CDR3 loop reads CASSYGNRGGNQPQHF. The CDR3 bases are TGTGCCAGCAGTTACGGGAACAGGGGCGGCAATCAGCCCCAGCATTTT.

At least ten counts were recorded for this clonotype. The gene calls are TRBV2 and TRBJ1-3, with D tentatively TRBD1 (5 bases). The CDR3 extends over 14 amino acids. The V end was cut by 8 bases, the J end by 0 bases, with 11 bases between. Germline CDR1 reads SNHLY; CDR2 reads FYNNEI. Here the CDR3 reads CASWRGSSGNTIYF. The CDR3 nucleotides read TGTGCCAGCTGGCGGGGCAGCTCTGGAAACACCATATATTTT.

In this sample, this clonotype turned up many times. The chain is built from TRBV12-3 or TRBV12-4 and TRBJ2-3, with D possibly called TRBD1 or TRBD2 (7 bases each). The CDR3 has 14 amino acids. Trimming stripped 8 bases from V and 3 bases from J, with 15 bases between. DNA for the CDR3: TGTGCCAGCTCCAGGGAGGGGGCAACAGATACGCAGTATTTT. This codes for CASSREGATDTQYF.

In this sample, this clonotype turned up many times. The chain carries TRBV7-2 and TRBJ2-3; 8 bases are shared with TRBD2. The length of the CDR3 is 16 residues. With V trimmed by 0 bases and J by 7 bases, 9 bases remained unmatched. Looked up from germline, CDR1 is SGHTA and CDR2 is FQGNSA. CDR3 nucleotide sequence: TGTGCCAGCAGCTTAGCGAGGCTAGCGGGCTCAAATACGCAGTATTTT. Its protein product is CASSLARLAGSNTQYF.

This clonotype was observed many times. The J gene is TRBJ1-6, the V gene TRBV6-5; D call uncertain. CDR1 and CDR2 from the germline V gene are MNHEY and SVGAGI. The CDR3 consists of 16 residues. With 0 bases removed from V and 7 bases from J, the gap between germline ends came to 13 bases. CDR3 DNA: TGTGCCAGCAGTTACTCCAAGCGTCGCAGGAATTCACCCCTCCACTTT. This encodes CASSYSKRRRNSPLHF.

With respect to this clonotype: A much larger clone lies a single base off, so this may be a read error. The V and J genes are TRBV20-1 and TRBJ2-1; TRBD2 matches at 11 bases. The CDR3 covers 13 residues. Germline lookup yields CDR1 DFQATT and CDR2 SNEGSKA (reference sequence). CDR3 protein: CSAQTSGENGQFF. The CDR3 DNA is TGCAGTGCTCAGACTAGCGGGGAGAATGGGCAGTTCTTC.